Described below is a single T cell receptor beta chain sequence and its context. These data belong to a study of shared T cell receptors in the human thymus. In germline, CDR1 is SGHAT, CDR2 FQNNGV. V lost 4 bases, J lost 8 bases, and 11 bases lay in between. The CDR3 sequence is 13 residues long. Assay used: immunoSEQ multiplex PCR; TCRdb lists only in-frame clones, some missing. The table lists about 660,000 clones, around 87% of them singletons, with just under 0.0095% in the top ten. This sample also appeared in a second study, on human thymus T cells. That study adds: The study used thymus tissue resected during corrective heart surgery.

The V and J genes are TRBV11-2 and TRBJ2-2; no firm D call. Source material: thymocytes. The receptor was isolated from a boy under three years old with a congenital heart defect. The CDR3 coding sequence is TGTGCCAGCAGCTCTTTCTCCTTGGGGGAGCTGTTTTTT. Translation: CASSSFSLGELFF.